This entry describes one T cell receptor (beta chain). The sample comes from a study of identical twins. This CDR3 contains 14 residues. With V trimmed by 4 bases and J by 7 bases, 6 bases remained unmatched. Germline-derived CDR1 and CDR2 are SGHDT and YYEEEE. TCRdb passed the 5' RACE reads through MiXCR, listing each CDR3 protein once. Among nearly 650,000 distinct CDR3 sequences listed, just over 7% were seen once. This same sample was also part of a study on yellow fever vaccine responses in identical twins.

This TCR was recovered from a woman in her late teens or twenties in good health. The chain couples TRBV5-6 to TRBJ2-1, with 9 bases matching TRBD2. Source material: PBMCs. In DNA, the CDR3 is TGTGCCAGCAGCACTAGCGGGCCCGGGAATGAGCAGTTCTTC. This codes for CASSTSGPGNEQFF.